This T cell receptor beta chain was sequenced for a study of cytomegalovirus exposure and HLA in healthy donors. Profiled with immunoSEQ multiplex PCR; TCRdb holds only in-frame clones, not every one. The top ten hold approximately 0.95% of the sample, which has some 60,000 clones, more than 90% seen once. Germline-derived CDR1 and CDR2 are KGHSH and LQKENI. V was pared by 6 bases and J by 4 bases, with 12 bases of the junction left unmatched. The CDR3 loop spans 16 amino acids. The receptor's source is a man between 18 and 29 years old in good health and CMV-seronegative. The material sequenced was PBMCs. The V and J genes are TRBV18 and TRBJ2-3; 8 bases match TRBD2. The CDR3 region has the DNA TGTGCCAGCTCGGAACGGAGCGGGAGTGGCGCAGATACGCAGTATTTT. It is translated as CASSERSGSGADTQYF.